Below, 2 T cell receptor beta chains from the same sample are listed, as sequenced in a study of beta chain features in type 1 diabetes. What was sequenced were expressed TCRB transcripts, since all of the isolated RNA had been reverse transcribed. TCRdb's copy holds only in-frame clones and misses some; the assay was immunoSEQ multiplex PCR. Here the sample spans some 900,000 clones, about a sixth being singletons. The specimen was naive CD4+ T cells from blood. The source of these receptors is a woman aged 18-35 years in good health.

The chain combines TRBV7-9 with TRBJ2-3; D gene uncertain. The V and J ends lost 2 bases and 6 bases respectively, with 6 bases between them. The CDR3 is 12 amino acids. Germline CDR1 and CDR2: SEHNR and FQNEAQ (reference sequence). The CDR3 DNA sequence: TGTGCCAGCAGCTTAAATAGGGATACGCAGTATTTT. Amino acid sequence: CASSLNRDTQYF.

The V call is TRBV19, the J call TRBJ1-1, with a weak D call TRBD1 (6 bases). This CDR3 is 12 amino acids long. The V end lost 2 bases, the J end lost 10 bases, and 11 bases lay between the germline ends. Germline V gene sequence: CDR1 LNHDA, CDR2 SQIVND (reference sequence). The chain's CDR3 is CASSIPGQLAFF. CDR3 nucleotide sequence: TGTGCCAGTAGTATACCCGGACAGTTAGCTTTCTTT.